This TCR beta chain stems from a study of Ad26.COV2.S vaccination and SARS-CoV-2 variants. Background on the study: Once or twice, 56 days apart, Ad26.COV2.S was delivered intramuscularly. General observations from the study: Comparable non-spike TCR breadth was observed in vaccine and placebo recipients. Substantial breadth in spike-specific CD8+ and CD4+ T cell responses was reportedly seen after vaccination.

This CDR3 spans 16 amino acids. Per germline, CDR1 MDHEN and CDR2 SYDVKM. The junction had 7 bases not matched to a gene; V was cut back by 4 bases and J by 0 bases. On this clone: What it binds is not known.

The treatment: around 19 received Ad26.COV2.S at low or high dose, single or two shots; about 5 received placebo; per-sample allocation not given. The investigators took samples on day 63 after the first vaccine or placebo injection. A Boston adult aged 18-55 years was the donor. Clones were read by immunoSEQ multiplex PCR, and TCRdb kept only the in-frame ones, dropping some. The sample carries around 300,000 clones, about 87% recorded once. The chain carries TRBV28 and TRBJ2-3; 7 positions agree with TRBD2. The material was peripheral blood, obtained in a trial of Ad26.COV2.S vaccine versus placebo. The receptor's source is a person aged 18-60 years who received the Ad26.COV2.S COVID-19 vaccine or a placebo. CDR3 loop: CASSSWASGSTDTQYF. The DNA for the CDR3 is TGTGCCAGCAGTTCTTGGGCTAGCGGAAGCACAGATACGCAGTATTTT.